The TCR beta chain under discussion was sequenced for a study of technical replicates of blood from several donors. Measured with immunoSEQ multiplex PCR; TCRdb has only the in-frame clones, and not every one. This table holds approximately 66,000 clones, roughly 88% found once. The germline V and J ends were trimmed by 0 bases and 4 bases, with 13 bases remaining between them. Looked up from germline, CDR1 is SGHRS and CDR2 is YFSETQ. This CDR3 spans 15 amino acids. The rearrangement joins TRBV5-1 to TRBJ2-5; D call uncertain. This receptor was obtained from a human donor in good health. Some clones in this sample may be carry-over from other donors' samples. The specimen sequenced was PBMCs. The CDR3 here is CASSLAWRGAETQYF. CDR3 nucleotide sequence: TGCGCCAGCAGCTTGGCCTGGCGCGGCGCAGAGACCCAGTACTTC.